This is a list of T cell receptor beta chains from one sample in a study of T cell repertoires in cytomegalovirus infection. In TCRdb, the reads were re-called with MiXCR into one record per CDR3 protein. The repertoire includes about 310,000 distinct CDR3 sequences, about 17% of them detected once, and 12% sits in the top ten. Sequencing was performed on PBMCs. The source of these receptors is a human donor in good health (CMV status not recorded). Some clones in this sample may be carry-over from other donors' samples. CDR3s include the opening cysteine and the closing phenylalanine or tryptophan. The D gene is left open where the match is weak. Size values are once, few and many counts, or a class for expanded clones, and some rows have none.

TRBV7-9	TRBJ1-3	.	many	TGTGCCAGCAGCCCAAAGGGGGGAGCCTCTGGAAACACCATATATTTT	CASSPKGGASGNTIYF
TRBV6-6	TRBJ2-1	.	few	TGTGCCGTCGGAAATGAGCAGTTCTTC	CAVGNEQFF
TRBV20-1	TRBJ1-2	.	few	TGCAGTGTCGTCCCGGATAACAGGGATGGCTACACCTTC	CSVVPDNRDGYTF
TRBV28	TRBJ1-1	.	few	TGTGCCAGCAGTGAGGACAGAATACGGGCTTTCTTT	CASSEDRIRAFF
TRBV28	TRBJ2-7	TRBD1	.	TGTGCCAGCAGCTCCAGGGGGCTCGAGCAGTACTTC	CASSSRGLEQYF
TRBV20-1	TRBJ2-3	TRBD2	.	TGCAGTGCTAGAGATCCGGTGGGGGGGGGAGATACGCAGTATTTT	CSARDPVGGGDTQYF
TRBV6-1	TRBJ1-5	.	many	TGTGCCAGCAGTGAAGTTGCGGGCGGGGTGTCGAGTAATCAGCCCCAGCATTTT	CASSEVAGGVSSNQPQHF
TRBV9	TRBJ2-7	.	few	TGTGCCAGCAGCGTAGACGGAGCCTCCTACGAGCAGTACTTC	CASSVDGASYEQYF
TRBV19	TRBJ2-3	TRBD1	many	TGTGCCAGTAGCAGGGGGTTCACAGATACGCAGTATTTT	CASSRGFTDTQYF
TRBV10-3	TRBJ1-5	.	few	TGTGCCATCAGTGAGTCGGGGTCGTCTCAGCCCCAGCATTTT	CAISESGSSQPQHF
TRBV5-5	TRBJ2-3	.	.	TGTGCCAGCAGTCGATACAGGGCCATTAGCACAGATACGCAGTATTTT	CASSRYRAISTDTQYF
TRBV7-2	TRBJ2-1	TRBD2	many	TGTGCCAGCAGCCCATCTAGCGGGGGCACCTACAATGAGCAGTTCTTC	CASSPSSGGTYNEQFF
TRBV10-3	TRBJ1-1	.	few	TGTGCCATCAGGGGGACGGGAGACACTGAAGCTTTCTTT	CAIRGTGDTEAFF
TRBV20-1	TRBJ2-5	.	few	TGCAGTGCTAGCTCTCGGACGGGCCAGGTTAGAGAGACCCAGTACTTC	CSASSRTGQVRETQYF
TRBV7-9	TRBJ1-5	.	.	TGTGCCAGCAGCGCCGGGGGGCCCCAGCATTTT	CASSAGGPQHF
TRBV7-2	TRBJ2-1	TRBD2	many	TGTGCCAGCAGCCCTGGTTACAGCGGGGGGGCCTACAATGAGCAGTTCTTC	CASSPGYSGGAYNEQFF
TRBV6-1	TRBJ2-3	.	.	TGTGCCAGCAGTGAATTGGGCGGACAAACAGATACGCAGTATTTT	CASSELGGQTDTQYF
TRBV6-2/TRBV6-3	TRBJ1-5	.	many	TGTGCCAGCAGCCGACAAAAGCAGCCCCAGCATTTT	CASSRQKQPQHF
TRBV6-5	TRBJ1-3	.	few	TGTGCCAGCAGTTACGGCGGAAGCTCTGGAAACACCATATATTTT	CASSYGGSSGNTIYF